This record concerns one TCR beta chain sequence. Its antigen has not been determined. Base qualities are not at hand, and no much larger clone is one base apart. The collaborating institutions used their own protocols to collect whole blood in K2EDTA tubes. For TCRbeta analysis, collaborator samples were shipped as frozen whole blood, as isolated PBMCs, or as DNA extracted from either sample type. The entry originates in a study of blood T cell repertoires in COVID-19 (dated by TCRdb to the early 2020s). In the study overall: The collaborator samples originated in the United States, Italy and Spain and spanned the acute and convalescent phases of COVID-19. The material from the prospective study consisted of cDNA or gDNA derived from T cells, B-cell-depleted T cells, or PBMCs. The dataset comprised deeply sampled blood TCRbeta repertoires from subjects exposed to, actively infected with, or recovered from COVID-19. The repertoires were released in a freely available public database meant as a resource for research on the immune response to SARS-CoV-2. Samples were obtained from the ongoing ImmuneRACE study (first 160 participants) and from some 1,200 subjects provided by 6 global collaborators. A de-identified subject ID, COVID-19 status, age in years and sex were almost always included in the sample metadata. HLA class I and class II types, where available, came from metadata supplied by the sample provider rather than from assay-based typing. Paper-wide results and their limitations: The amount of clinical and demographic metadata varied by source and participant and was provided uncurated.

Via the germline V gene, CDR1 is SGHRS and CDR2 YFSETQ. CDR3 length: 12 amino acids, cysteine to phenylalanine. The sequence is cut down to CDR3 DNA, 36 bases in frame from base 1. At the junction V is shortened by 0 bases and J by 8 bases, with 8 bases in between. TCRbeta CDR3 regions were amplified from genomic DNA by means of the immunoSEQ Assay, a bias-controlled multiplex PCR. The original pipeline was this. The number of nucleated cells in each sample was estimated from the amplification of reference gene primers within the assay. Sequence reads were collapsed and filtered to measure the absolute abundance of every unique TCRbeta CDR3 rearrangement. For each sample, productive Simpson clonality was calculated by taking the square root of Simpson's diversity index across productive rearrangements. Sourced from immuneACCESS, this table was stored by TCRdb with only in-frame sequences that have V and J called. A share of the clones is absent; for the studies checked, an unresolved V gene accounts for under half, and the remainder has no known explanation. That table furnishes V, J and clone size, whereas the DNA furnished D and trimming. This sample comprises more than 150,000 clones, 89% of them detected only once. Of the sample, 6.7% falls within the top ten clones.

The sample taken for sequencing was peripheral blood. The V and J genes are TRBV5-1 and TRBJ1-2; 6 matching bases give a weak D call of TRBD1. This receptor was identified in a man aged 35-49 years with acute or convalescent COVID-19. The DNA is TGCGCCAGCAGCTTGGACAGGGACGGCTACACCTTC. Its protein product is CASSLDRDGYTF. The full variable domain, with segments outside the CDR3 supplied by the reference TRBV5-1 and TRBJ1-2 proteins, appears as KAGVTQTPRYLIKTRGQQVTLSCSPISGHRSVSWYQQTPGQGLQFLFEYFSETQRNKGNFPGRFSGRQFSNSRSEMNVSTLELGDSALYLCASSLDRDGYTFGSGTRLTVV.